The clone carrying this T cell receptor (beta chain) showed up just once. Its antigen is still unknown. This specimen comes from a study of T cell responses to AZD1222 COVID-19 vaccine. Findings of the study overall: Clonal diversity may have been underestimated, and the donors were mostly white British, with more females than males.

The CDR3 spans 12 residues. Trimming removed 7 bases at V and 6 bases at J, with 13 bases between. This table comes from immunoSEQ multiplex PCR, and its TCRdb copy is limited to in-frame clones, with some not included. The sample holds about 120,000 clones, 90% to 95% seen once. Some second doses came at about 4 weeks and others at about 12 weeks; these were pooled. The specimen comprised peripheral blood, sampled 28 days after the second AZD1222 dose. The V gene is TRBV12-3 or TRBV12-4, the J gene TRBJ2-7; D gene uncertain. This TCR came from an adult who received the AZD1222 COVID-19 vaccine. The CDR3, as DNA: TGTGCCAGCACCGTAGGCCCTAGCGAGCAGTACTTC. Translating gives CASTVGPSEQYF.